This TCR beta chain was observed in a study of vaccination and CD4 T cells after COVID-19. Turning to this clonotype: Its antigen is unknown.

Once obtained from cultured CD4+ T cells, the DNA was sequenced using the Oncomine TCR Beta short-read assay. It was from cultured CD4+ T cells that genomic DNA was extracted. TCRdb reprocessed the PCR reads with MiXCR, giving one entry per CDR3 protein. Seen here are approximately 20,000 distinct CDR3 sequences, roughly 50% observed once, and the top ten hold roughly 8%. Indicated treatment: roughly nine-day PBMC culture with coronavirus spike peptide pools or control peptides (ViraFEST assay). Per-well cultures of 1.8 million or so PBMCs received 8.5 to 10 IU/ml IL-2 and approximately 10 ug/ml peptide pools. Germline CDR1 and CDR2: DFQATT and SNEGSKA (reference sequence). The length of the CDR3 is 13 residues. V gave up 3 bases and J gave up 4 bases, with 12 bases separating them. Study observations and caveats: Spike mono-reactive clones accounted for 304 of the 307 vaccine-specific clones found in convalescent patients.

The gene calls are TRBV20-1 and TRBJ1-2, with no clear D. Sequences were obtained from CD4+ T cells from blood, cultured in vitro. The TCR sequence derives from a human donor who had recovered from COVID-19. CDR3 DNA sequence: TGCAGTGCTAGCCTTGGGATGCGCTATGGCTACACCTTC. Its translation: CSASLGMRYGYTF.